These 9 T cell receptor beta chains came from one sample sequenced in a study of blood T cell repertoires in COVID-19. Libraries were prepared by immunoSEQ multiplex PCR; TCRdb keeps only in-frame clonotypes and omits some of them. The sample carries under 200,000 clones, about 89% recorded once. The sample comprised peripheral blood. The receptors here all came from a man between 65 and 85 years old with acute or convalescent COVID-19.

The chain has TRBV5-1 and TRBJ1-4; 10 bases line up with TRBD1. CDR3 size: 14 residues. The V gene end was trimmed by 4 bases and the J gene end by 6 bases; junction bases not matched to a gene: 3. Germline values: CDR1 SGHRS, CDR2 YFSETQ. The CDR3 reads CASSMDRGYEKLFF. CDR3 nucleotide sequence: TGCGCCAGCAGCATGGACAGGGGGTATGAAAAACTGTTTTTT.

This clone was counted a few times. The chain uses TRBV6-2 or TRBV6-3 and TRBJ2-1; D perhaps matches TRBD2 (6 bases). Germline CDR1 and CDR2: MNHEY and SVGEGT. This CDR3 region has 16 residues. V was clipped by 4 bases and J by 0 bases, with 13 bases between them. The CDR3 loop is CASSSDSGSSYNEQFF. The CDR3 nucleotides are TGTGCCAGCAGTTCCGATAGCGGAAGCTCCTACAATGAGCAGTTCTTC.

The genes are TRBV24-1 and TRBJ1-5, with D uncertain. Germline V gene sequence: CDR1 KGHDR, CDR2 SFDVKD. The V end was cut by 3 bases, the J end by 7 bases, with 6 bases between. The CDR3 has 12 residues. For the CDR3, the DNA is TGTGCCACCAGTGATACGGTCCAGCCCCAGCATTTT. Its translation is CATSDTVQPQHF.

CDR3 in DNA: TGTGCCACGCTCGGTGGCGGGGGCGCGGGGATTGGCCAGCCCCAGCATTTT. This encodes CATLGGGGAGIGQPQHF. The rearrangement joins TRBV28 to TRBJ1-5, with a possible D match to TRBD1 (6 bases). Trimming took 10 bases from V and 7 from J, leaving 29 bases between them. The CDR3 extends over 17 amino acids. CDR1 is MDHEN and CDR2 is SYDVKM in the germline V gene.

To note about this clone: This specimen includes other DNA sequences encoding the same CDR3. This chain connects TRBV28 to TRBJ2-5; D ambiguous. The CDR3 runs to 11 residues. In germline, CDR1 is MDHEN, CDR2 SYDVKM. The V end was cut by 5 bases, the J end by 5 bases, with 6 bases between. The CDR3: CASSLRETQYF. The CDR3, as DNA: TGTGCCAGCAGTCTACGGGAGACCCAGTACTTC.

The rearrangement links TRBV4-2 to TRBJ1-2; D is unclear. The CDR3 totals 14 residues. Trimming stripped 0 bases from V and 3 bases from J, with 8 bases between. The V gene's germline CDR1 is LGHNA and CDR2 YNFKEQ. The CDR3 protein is CASSQDGRDYGYTF. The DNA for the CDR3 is TGTGCCAGCAGCCAAGACGGGAGAGACTATGGCTACACCTTC.

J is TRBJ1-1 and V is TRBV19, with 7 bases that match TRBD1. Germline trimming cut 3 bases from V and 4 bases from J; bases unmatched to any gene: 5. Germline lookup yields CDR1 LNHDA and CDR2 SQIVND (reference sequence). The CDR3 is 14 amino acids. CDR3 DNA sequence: TGTGCCAGTAGTATCGCAGGGGGTGGCACTGAAGCTTTCTTT. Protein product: CASSIAGGGTEAFF.

The CDR3 region is CASSRESYEQYF. As DNA, the CDR3 is TGTGCCAGCAGCCGGGAGTCCTACGAGCAGTACTTC. V gene TRBV3-1 (or the pseudogene TRBV3-2) combines with J gene TRBJ2-7; possibly TRBD2 for D (5 bases). This CDR3 is built from 12 residues. CDR1 and CDR2 from the germline V gene are LGHDT and YNNKEL (reference sequence). V was clipped by 4 bases and J by 1 base, with 5 bases between them.

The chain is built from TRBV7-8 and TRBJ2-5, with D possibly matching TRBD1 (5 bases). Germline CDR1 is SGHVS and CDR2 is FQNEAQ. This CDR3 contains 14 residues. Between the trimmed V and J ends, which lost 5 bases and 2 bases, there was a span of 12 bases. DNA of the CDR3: TGTGCCAGCAGCCTACTACAGGTACAAGAGACCCAGTACTTC. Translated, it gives CASSLLQVQETQYF.